This T cell receptor beta chain was captured in a study of CD8 T cells in Susac syndrome. RNA totalling roughly 0.5 to 1 ug underwent reverse transcription with random hexamers. TCRdb redid the calling of the immunoSEQ multiplex PCR reads with MiXCR, one entry per CDR3 protein. Of roughly 89,000 distinct CDR3 sequences listed, roughly 96% are singletons. V lost 5 bases, J lost 1 base, and 4 bases stayed unmatched. The length of the CDR3 is 14 residues. Germline lookup yields CDR1 GTSNPN and CDR2 SVGIG (reference sequence). This clonotype appeared a single time. The TCR sequence derives from a human donor with Susac syndrome. The source material was CD8+ T cells from PBMCs. The rearrangement uses TRBV30 and TRBJ2-1; 8 positions agree with TRBD1. CDR3 sequence: CAWGGQGSYNEQFF. The CDR3 region has the DNA TGTGCCTGGGGAGGACAGGGATCCTACAATGAGCAGTTCTTC.